This entry describes one T cell receptor (beta chain). The antigen remains undetermined. V lost 0 bases to trimming and J lost 2 bases, with 17 bases between them. Germline V gives CDR1 GTSNPN, CDR2 SVGIG (reference sequence). The CDR3 totals 17 residues. The donors, all of them Caucasian adults, lived in Nashville, Tennessee. This specimen belongs to a study of shared clonotypes between healthy human individuals. In the study's own analysis: ImmunoSEQ gave junction-only sequences without quality scores, so filtering differed. Sequenced by immunoSEQ multiplex PCR; TCRdb stores in-frame clones only, minus some. V, J and clone size reflect that table, while D and trimming were determined from the DNA. The repertoire has more than 2 million clones, 95% of them found once; the top ten carry 0.1% to 0.15%. Whole-study results and caveats: A handful of donors shared approximately 5% of their naive CD4 clonotypes.

The clonotype comes from a man between 18 and 29 years old in good health. The chain has TRBV30 and TRBJ1-5; D is perhaps TRBD1 (5 bases). The sequenced material came from naive CD4+ T cells sorted from blood. Subset meaning: CD45RA+ positively selected. CDR3 in amino acids: CAWSVTRVVRGNQPQHF. DNA of the CDR3: TGTGCCTGGAGTGTAACCAGGGTAGTTCGAGGCAATCAGCCCCAGCATTTT.